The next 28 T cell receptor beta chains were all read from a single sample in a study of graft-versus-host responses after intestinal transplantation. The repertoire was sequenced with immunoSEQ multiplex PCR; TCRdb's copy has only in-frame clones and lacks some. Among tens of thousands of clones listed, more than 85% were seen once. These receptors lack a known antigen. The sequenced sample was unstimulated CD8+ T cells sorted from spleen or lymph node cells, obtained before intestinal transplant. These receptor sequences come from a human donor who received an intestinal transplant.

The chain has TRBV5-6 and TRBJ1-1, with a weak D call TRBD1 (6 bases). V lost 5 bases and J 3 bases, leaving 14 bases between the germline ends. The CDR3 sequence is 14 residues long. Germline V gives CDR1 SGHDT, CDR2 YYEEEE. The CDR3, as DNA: TGTGCCAGCAGGGAACAGGGTTCGGACACTGAAGCTTTCTTT. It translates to CASREQGSDTEAFF.

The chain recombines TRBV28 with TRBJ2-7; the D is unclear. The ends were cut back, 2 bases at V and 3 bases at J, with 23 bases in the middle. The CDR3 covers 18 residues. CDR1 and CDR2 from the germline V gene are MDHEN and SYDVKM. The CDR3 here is CASSLALSDSPLDYEQYF. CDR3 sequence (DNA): TGTGCCAGCAGTTTAGCCCTCTCCGACTCACCCTTGGACTACGAGCAGTACTTC.

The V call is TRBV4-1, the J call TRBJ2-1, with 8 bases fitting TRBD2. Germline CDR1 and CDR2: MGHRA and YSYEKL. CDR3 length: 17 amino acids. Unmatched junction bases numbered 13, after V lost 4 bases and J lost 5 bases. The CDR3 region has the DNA TGCGCCAGCAGCCTCCCTCGGTCTAGCGGGCCGCACAATGAGCAGTTCTTC. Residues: CASSLPRSSGPHNEQFF.

The CDR3 sequence is CASSTRVTGFSYGYTF. The CDR3 DNA reads TGTGCCAGTAGTACCCGGGTAACCGGGTTTTCATATGGCTACACCTTC. The V call is TRBV19, the J call TRBJ1-2, with D uncertain. From germline, CDR1 is LNHDA and CDR2 SQIVND (reference sequence). V lost 4 bases and J 5 bases, leaving 20 bases between the germline ends. The CDR3 runs to 16 residues.

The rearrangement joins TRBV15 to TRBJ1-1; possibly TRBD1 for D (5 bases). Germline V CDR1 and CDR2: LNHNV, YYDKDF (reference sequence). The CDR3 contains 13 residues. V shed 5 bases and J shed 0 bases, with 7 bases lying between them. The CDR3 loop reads CATSPGMNTEAFF. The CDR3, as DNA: TGTGCCACCAGCCCAGGGATGAACACTGAAGCTTTCTTT. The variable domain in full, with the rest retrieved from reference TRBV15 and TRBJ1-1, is DAMVIQNPRYQVTQFGKPVTLSCSQTLNHNVMYWYQQKSSQAPKLLFHYYDKDFNNEADTPDNFQSRRPNTSFCFLDIRSPGLGDTAMYLCATSPGMNTEAFFGQGTRLTVV.

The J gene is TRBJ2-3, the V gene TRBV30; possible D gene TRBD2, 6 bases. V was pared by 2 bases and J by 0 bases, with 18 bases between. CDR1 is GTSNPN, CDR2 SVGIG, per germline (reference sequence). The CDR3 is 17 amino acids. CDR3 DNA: TGTGCCTGGAGTCCCCATAGCGGCATATCTAGCACAGATACGCAGTATTTT. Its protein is CAWSPHSGISSTDTQYF.

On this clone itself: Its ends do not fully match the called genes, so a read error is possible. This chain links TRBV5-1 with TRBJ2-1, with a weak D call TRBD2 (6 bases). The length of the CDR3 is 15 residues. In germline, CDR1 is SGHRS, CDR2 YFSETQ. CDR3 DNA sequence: TGCGCCAGCAGATTGGGACTGTCTTCCTACAATGAGCAGTTCTTC. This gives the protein CASRLGLSSYNEQFF.

CDR3 loop: CASSKTGTENYSNQPQHF. As DNA, the CDR3 is TGTGCCAGCAGTAAAACCGGGACAGAGAACTATAGCAATCAGCCCCAGCATTTT. This chain links TRBV25-1 with TRBJ1-5; 7 bases map to TRBD1. This CDR3 has 18 amino acids. The germline V gene encodes CDR1 MGHDK and CDR2 SYGVNS. Unmatched junction bases numbered 13, after V lost 5 bases and J lost 0 bases. Using reference TRBV25-1 and TRBJ1-5 for the parts outside the CDR3, the full variable domain is EADIYQTPRYLVIGTGKKITLECSQTMGHDKMYWYQQDPGMELHLIHYSYGVNSTEKGDLSSESTVSRIRTEHFPLTLESARPSHTSQYLCASSKTGTENYSNQPQHFGDGTRLSIL.

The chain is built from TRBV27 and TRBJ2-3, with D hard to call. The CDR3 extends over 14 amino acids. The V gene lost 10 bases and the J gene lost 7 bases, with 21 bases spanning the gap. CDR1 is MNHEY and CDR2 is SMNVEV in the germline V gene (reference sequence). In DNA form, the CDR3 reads TGTGCCACCGGCACTACTCTGGTTGAAAATACGCAGTATTTT. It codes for CATGTTLVENTQYF.

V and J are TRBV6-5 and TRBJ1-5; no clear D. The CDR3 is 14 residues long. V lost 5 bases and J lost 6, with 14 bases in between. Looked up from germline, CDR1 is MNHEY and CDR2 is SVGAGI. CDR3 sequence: CASSPRRVGQPQHF. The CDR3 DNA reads TGTGCCAGCAGTCCCCGACGGGTGGGTCAGCCCCAGCATTTT.

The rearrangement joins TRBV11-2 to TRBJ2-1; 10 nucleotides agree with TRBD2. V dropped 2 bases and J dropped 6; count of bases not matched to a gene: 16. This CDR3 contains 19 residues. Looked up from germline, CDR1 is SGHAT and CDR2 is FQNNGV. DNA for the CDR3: TGTGCCAGCAGCTTACCTCAGCGGGGGGGCTGGGTTGTCGGCAATGAGCAGTTCTTC. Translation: CASSLPQRGGWVVGNEQFF.

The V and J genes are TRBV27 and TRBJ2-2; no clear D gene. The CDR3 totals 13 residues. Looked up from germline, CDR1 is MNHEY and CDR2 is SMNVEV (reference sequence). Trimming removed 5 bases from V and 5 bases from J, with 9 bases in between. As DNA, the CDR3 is TGTGCCAGCAGTACTGCTAGTACCGGGGAGCTGTTTTTT. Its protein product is CASSTASTGELFF.

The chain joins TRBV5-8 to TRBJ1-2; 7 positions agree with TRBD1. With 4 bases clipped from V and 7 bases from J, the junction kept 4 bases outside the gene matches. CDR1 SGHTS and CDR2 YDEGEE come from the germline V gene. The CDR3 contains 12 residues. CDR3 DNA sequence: TGTGCCAGCAGCACAGACAGGGTTGGCTACACCTTC. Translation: CASSTDRVGYTF.

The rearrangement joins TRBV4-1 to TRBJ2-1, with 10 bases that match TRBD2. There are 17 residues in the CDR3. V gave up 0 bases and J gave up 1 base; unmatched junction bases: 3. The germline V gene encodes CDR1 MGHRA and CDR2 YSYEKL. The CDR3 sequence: CASSQDGLADSYNEQFF. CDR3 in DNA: TGCGCCAGCAGCCAAGATGGACTAGCGGATTCCTACAATGAGCAGTTCTTC.

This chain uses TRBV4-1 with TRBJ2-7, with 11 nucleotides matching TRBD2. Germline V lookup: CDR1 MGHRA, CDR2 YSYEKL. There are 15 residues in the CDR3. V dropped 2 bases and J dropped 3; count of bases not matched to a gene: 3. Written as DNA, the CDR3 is TGCGCCAGCAGCCAACGTACTAGCGGGAGCTACGAGCAGTACTTC. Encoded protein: CASSQRTSGSYEQYF.

Here the CDR3 DNA reads TGCGCCAGCAGGGCCAACACCGAATTGAACTACGAGCAGTACTTC. This gives the protein CASRANTELNYEQYF. This chain links TRBV5-1 with TRBJ2-7, with D hard to call. This CDR3 is built from 15 residues. Germline lookup yields CDR1 SGHRS and CDR2 YFSETQ. Trimming shortened V by 5 bases and J by 3 bases, and 18 bases separated the two germline ends.

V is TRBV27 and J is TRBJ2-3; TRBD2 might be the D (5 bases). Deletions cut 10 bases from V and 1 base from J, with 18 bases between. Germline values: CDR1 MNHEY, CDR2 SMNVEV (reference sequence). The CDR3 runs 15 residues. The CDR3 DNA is TGTGCCACCATCGGAGGAGCGGCCGGCACAGATACGCAGTATTTT. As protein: CATIGGAAGTDTQYF.

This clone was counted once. The CDR3 region has the DNA TGTGCCATCAGTGGTGACGGGTCAGGGGAAAAACTGTTTTTT. This gives the protein CAISGDGSGEKLFF. J is TRBJ1-4 and V is TRBV10-3; the D gene is possibly TRBD1 (5 bases). The CDR3 consists of 14 residues. CDR1 is ENHRY and CDR2 is SYGVKD in the germline V gene. With 4 bases removed from V and 8 bases from J, the gap between germline ends came to 14 bases.

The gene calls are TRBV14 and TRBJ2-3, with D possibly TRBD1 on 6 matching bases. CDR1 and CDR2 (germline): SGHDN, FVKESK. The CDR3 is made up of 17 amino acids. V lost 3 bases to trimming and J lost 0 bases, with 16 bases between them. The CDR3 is CASSQNRTVLSTDTQYF. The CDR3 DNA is TGTGCCAGCAGCCAGAACCGGACAGTCCTTAGCACAGATACGCAGTATTTT. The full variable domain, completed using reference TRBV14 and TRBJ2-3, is EAGVTQFPSHSVIEKGQTVTLRCDPISGHDNLYWYRRVMGKEIKFLLHFVKESKQDESGMPNNRFLAERTGGTYSTLKVQPAELEDSGVYFCASSQNRTVLSTDTQYFGPGTRLTVL.

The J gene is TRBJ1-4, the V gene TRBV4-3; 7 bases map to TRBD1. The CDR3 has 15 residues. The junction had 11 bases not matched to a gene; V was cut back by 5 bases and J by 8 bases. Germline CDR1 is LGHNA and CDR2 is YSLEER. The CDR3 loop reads CASSYGTAKGEKLFF. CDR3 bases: TGCGCCAGCAGCTACGGGACAGCCAAGGGCGAAAAACTGTTTTTT.

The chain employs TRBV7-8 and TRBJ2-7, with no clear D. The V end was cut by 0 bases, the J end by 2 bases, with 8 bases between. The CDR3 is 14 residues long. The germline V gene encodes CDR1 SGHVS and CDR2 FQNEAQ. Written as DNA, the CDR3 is TGTGCCAGCAGCTTAGCGGGCCTCACCTACGAGCAGTACTTC. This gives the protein CASSLAGLTYEQYF.

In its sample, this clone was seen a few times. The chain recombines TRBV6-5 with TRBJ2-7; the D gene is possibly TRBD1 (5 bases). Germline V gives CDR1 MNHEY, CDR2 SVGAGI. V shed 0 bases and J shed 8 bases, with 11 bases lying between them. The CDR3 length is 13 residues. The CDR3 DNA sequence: TGTGCCAGCAGTTACTCGGACATAGAACAGCAGTACTTC. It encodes CASSYSDIEQQYF.

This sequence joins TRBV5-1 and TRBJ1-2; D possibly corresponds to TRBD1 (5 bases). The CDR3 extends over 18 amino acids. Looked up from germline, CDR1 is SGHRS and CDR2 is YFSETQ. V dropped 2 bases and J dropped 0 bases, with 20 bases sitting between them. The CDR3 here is CASSLRGGAGYTNYGYTF. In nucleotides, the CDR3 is TGCGCCAGCAGCTTAAGGGGAGGCGCAGGATATACTAACTATGGCTACACCTTC.

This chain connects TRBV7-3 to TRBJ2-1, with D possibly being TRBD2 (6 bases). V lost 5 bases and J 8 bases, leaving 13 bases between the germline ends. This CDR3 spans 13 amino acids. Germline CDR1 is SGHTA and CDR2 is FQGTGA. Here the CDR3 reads CASSLPPGDEQFF. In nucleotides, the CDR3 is TGTGCCAGCAGCCTCCCCCCGGGAGATGAGCAGTTCTTC.

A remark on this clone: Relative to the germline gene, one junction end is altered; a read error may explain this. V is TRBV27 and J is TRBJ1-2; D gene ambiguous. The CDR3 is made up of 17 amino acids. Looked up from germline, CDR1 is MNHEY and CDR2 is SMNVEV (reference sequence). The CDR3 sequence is CVSSLGRPVIGILGYTF. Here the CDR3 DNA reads TGTGTCAGCAGTTTAGGGCGACCAGTTATCGGGATTTTGGGCTACACCTTC.

The CDR3 DNA reads TGTGCCAGCAGCCCCGTAGTCTACGAGCAGTACTTC. Amino acids: CASSPVVYEQYF. The chain combines TRBV7-9 with TRBJ2-7, with D uncertain. Per germline, CDR1 SEHNR and CDR2 FQNEAQ (reference sequence). The CDR3 totals 12 residues. Trimming removed 5 bases at V and 3 bases at J, with 8 bases between. Drawing the rest from reference TRBV7-9 and TRBJ2-7, the complete variable domain is DTGVSQNPRHKITKRGQNVTFRCDPISEHNRLYWYRQTLGQGPEFLTYFQNEAQLEKSRLLSDRFSAERPKGSFSTLEIQRTEQGDSAMYLCASSPVVYEQYFGPGTRLTVT.

The CDR3 loop reads CASRGPNTGELFF. In DNA form, the CDR3 reads TGCGCCAGTAGGGGGCCGAACACCGGGGAGCTGTTTTTT. This sequence joins TRBV5-1 and TRBJ2-2; 7 bases are a match to TRBD1. J was trimmed by 0 bases and V by 8 bases; bases with no gene match: 1. The CDR3 contains 13 residues. Germline CDR1 and CDR2: SGHRS and YFSETQ.

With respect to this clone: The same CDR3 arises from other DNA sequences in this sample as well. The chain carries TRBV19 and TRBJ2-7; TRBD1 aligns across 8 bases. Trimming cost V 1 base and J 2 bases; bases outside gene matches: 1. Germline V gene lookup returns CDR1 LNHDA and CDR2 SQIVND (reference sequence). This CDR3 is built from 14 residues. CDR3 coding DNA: TGTGCCAGTAGTATAGGGACAGGGCCCTACGAGCAGTACTTC. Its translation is CASSIGTGPYEQYF.